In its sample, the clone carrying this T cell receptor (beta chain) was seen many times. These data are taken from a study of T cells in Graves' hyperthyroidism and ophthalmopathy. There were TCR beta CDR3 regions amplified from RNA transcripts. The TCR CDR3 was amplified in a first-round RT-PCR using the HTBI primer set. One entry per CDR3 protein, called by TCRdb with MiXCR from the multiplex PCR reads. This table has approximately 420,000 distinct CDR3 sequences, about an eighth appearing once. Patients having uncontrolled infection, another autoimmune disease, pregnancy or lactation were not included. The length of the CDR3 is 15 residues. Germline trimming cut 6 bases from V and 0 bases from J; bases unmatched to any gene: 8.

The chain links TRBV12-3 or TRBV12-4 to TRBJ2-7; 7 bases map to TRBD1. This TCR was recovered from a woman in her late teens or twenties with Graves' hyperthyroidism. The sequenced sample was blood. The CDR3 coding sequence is TGTGCCAGCAGCCCCAGGACAGGCAGCTCCTACGAGCAGTACTTC. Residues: CASSPRTGSSYEQYF.